This TCR beta chain was sequenced in a study of blood T cell repertoires in COVID-19. Overall study: COVID-19 samples from acute and convalescent phases originated in the United States, Italy and Spain. Sources were T cells, B-cell-depleted T cells, or PBMCs; the material itself was cDNA or gDNA.

This CDR3 is built from 20 residues. Trimming removed 0 bases from V and 4 bases from J, with 27 bases in between. CDR1 is SGHNT, CDR2 YENEEA, per germline. TCRdb keeps only in-frame clones here, not all; method: immunoSEQ multiplex PCR. The sample contains about 71,000 clones, 90% of which appear only once. This chain uses TRBV11-3 with TRBJ2-5, with D possibly being TRBD2 (7 bases). The sequenced sample consisted of peripheral blood. The receptor's source is a woman aged 18-29 years with acute or convalescent COVID-19. DNA of the CDR3: TGTGCCAGCAGCTTAGATCGATGGGGTCTAGCGGATTTACAGGGAGAGACCCAGTACTTC. Its protein product is CASSLDRWGLADLQGETQYF. The full variable domain, its missing parts supplied by reference TRBV11-3 and TRBJ2-5, is EAGVVQSPRYKIIEKKQPVAFWCNPISGHNTLYWYLQNLGQGPELLIRYENEEAVDDSQLPKDRFSAERLKGVDSTLKIQPAELGDSAVYLCASSLDRWGLADLQGETQYFGPGTRLLVL.